This T cell receptor (beta chain) derives from a study of blood T cell repertoires in COVID-19. Whole-study context: Sources were T cells, B-cell-depleted T cells, or PBMCs; the material itself was cDNA or gDNA.

CDR1 and CDR2 (germline): SGHNT, YYREEE (reference sequence). The CDR3 contains 15 residues. J lost 0 bases, V lost 4 bases, and 3 bases had no gene match. Per the authors' pipeline: Reference gene primers were amplified, and this amplification served to estimate nucleated cell counts. TCRdb's copy holds only in-frame clones and misses some; the assay was immunoSEQ multiplex PCR. The V and J calls and clone size come from that table; D and trimming were worked out from the DNA. Here the sample spans roughly 27,000 clones, 85% to 90% being singletons. Material: peripheral blood. J is TRBJ1-2 and V is TRBV5-4; 10 nucleotides match TRBD1. This clonotype was sampled from a human donor in a cohort sampled during active COVID-19. Here the CDR3 DNA reads TGTGCCAGCAGCACCGGGACAGGGGCTAACTATGGCTACACCTTC. Its translation is CASSTGTGANYGYTF.